What follows describes a single TCR beta chain. Its matching antigen is unknown. Each CDR3 protein is one row after TCRdb ran MiXCR on the reads. Of about 830,000 distinct CDR3 sequences in the sample, roughly 33% are singletons; the top ten hold under 15%. CDR1 LGHNT and CDR2 FRNRAP come from the germline V gene. The V end was cut by 3 bases, the J end by 6 bases, with 11 bases between. This CDR3 region has 13 residues. This sample is drawn from a study of T cell repertoires in cytomegalovirus infection. Study conclusions and caveats: In two of eight donors, the top clonotype was HLA-C-restricted CMV-specific.

This sequence joins TRBV12-5 and TRBJ1-2; no clear D gene. The material sequenced was cultured CD8+ T cells from PBMCs, taken from culture after CMV antigen stimulation. The clonotype comes from a human donor in good health (CMV status not recorded). Some clones in this sample may be carry-over from other donors' samples. Here the CDR3 reads CASGLSSLDGYTF. CDR3 nucleotide sequence: TGTGCTAGTGGTTTATCCTCTCTTGATGGCTACACCTTC.